This T cell receptor (beta chain) was recorded in a study of T cell changes during pregnancy in multiple sclerosis. Profiling relied on immunoSEQ multiplex PCR, and the TCRdb table lists in-frame clones only, not all of them. The sample carries under 70,000 clones, around 93% recorded once. V was pared by 3 bases and J by 5 bases, with 13 bases between. Germline V CDR1 and CDR2: SGHTA, FQGNSA. This CDR3 comprises 14 residues. The chain joins TRBV7-2 to TRBJ2-5, with D possibly matching TRBD1 (5 bases). This TCR came from a female donor with multiple sclerosis, enrolled in a pregnancy study. The sample was CD4+ T cells from peripheral blood mononuclear cells, taken after pregnancy. In nucleotides, the CDR3 is TGTGCCAGCAGCTTGGACAACGCATTGGAGACCCAGTACTTC. Amino acids: CASSLDNALETQYF.